One sample yielded the 13 T cell receptor beta chains listed below, sequenced in a study of chemoradiotherapy in HPV16-positive cancers (dated by TCRdb to between 2021 and 2023). Libraries were built with the immunoSEQ multiplex PCR assay. Held by TCRdb, this immuneACCESS table contains in-frame sequences only and omits some clones. Under half of the omission traces to an unresolved V gene where checked; the cause of the rest is unknown. The sample contains 40,000 or so clones, 76% of them found a single time. 4.5% to 6.5% of the sample rests with the top ten. Material: blood, obtained from a patient who underwent chemoradiotherapy. Receptors originate from a human donor with HPV-associated anogenital cancer.

V usage is TRBV5-5 and J usage is TRBJ1-6, with TRBD1 matching over 12 bases. The germline V gene has CDR1 SGHKS and CDR2 YYEKEE (reference sequence). J gave up 7 bases and V 4 bases, and 12 bases lay outside the gene matches. This CDR3 has 18 amino acids. The chain's CDR3 is CASSVLGQGAHRNSPLHF. CDR3 coding DNA: TGTGCCAGCAGCGTATTGGGACAGGGGGCGCATAGAAATTCACCCCTCCACTTT.

This clone was recorded once. The gene calls are TRBV27 and TRBJ2-7; 9 positions match TRBD1. This CDR3 is 14 amino acids long. J was trimmed by 6 bases and V by 10 bases; bases with no gene match: 13. Germline values: CDR1 MNHEY, CDR2 SMNVEV (reference sequence). The DNA of the CDR3 is TGTGCCATCGCCCGGGACAGGGATTCCATCGAGCAGTACTTC. Translating it yields CAIARDRDSIEQYF.

V usage is TRBV2 and J usage is TRBJ2-3; 8 bases line up with TRBD2. The CDR3 loop spans 14 amino acids. Germline V gene sequence: CDR1 SNHLY, CDR2 FYNNEI. The junction had 10 bases not matched to a gene; V was cut back by 8 bases and J by 6 bases. CDR3 sequence reads: CASVRGLVGDTQYF. CDR3 in DNA: TGTGCCAGCGTTAGGGGACTAGTTGGGGATACGCAGTATTTT. Looking up the rest from reference TRBV2 and TRBJ2-3 gives the full variable domain: EPEVTQTPSHQVTQMGQEVILRCVPISNHLYFYWYRQILGQKVEFLVSFYNNEISEKSEIFDDQFSVERPDGSNFTLKIRSTKLEDSAMYFCASVRGLVGDTQYFGPGTRLTVL.

The rearrangement links TRBV11-2 to TRBJ2-1, with 8 bases identical to TRBD2. V was pared by 3 bases and J by 9 bases, with 10 bases of the junction left unmatched. Germline V lookup: CDR1 SGHAT, CDR2 FQNNGV. CDR3 length equals 15 residues. This CDR3 reads CASSFGSRGGVEQFF. The CDR3 DNA reads as TGTGCCAGCAGCTTTGGTAGTCGGGGGGGGGTTGAGCAGTTCTTC.

The chain links TRBV5-1 to TRBJ1-1, with D uncertain. V gave up 0 bases and J gave up 0 bases, with 6 bases separating them. The CDR3 is 14 residues long. Germline-derived CDR1 and CDR2 are SGHRS and YFSETQ. The CDR3 DNA reads TGCGCCAGCAGCTTGGTGAAAATGAACACTGAAGCTTTCTTT. It encodes CASSLVKMNTEAFF.

The chain employs TRBV5-1 and TRBJ2-1; the match to TRBD2 covers 9 bases. The CDR3 covers 15 residues. J lost 6 bases, V lost 4 bases, and 8 bases had no gene match. Germline V CDR1 and CDR2: SGHRS, YFSETQ. CDR3 in DNA: TGCGCCAGCAGCCCGGCGGGACTAGCAAGCAATGAGCAGTTCTTC. It yields the protein CASSPAGLASNEQFF.

The rearrangement uses TRBV5-4 and TRBJ1-1, with D possibly TRBD1 on 5 matching bases. Germline CDR1 reads SGHNT; CDR2 reads YYREEE (reference sequence). Trimming removed 2 bases at V and 8 bases at J, with 16 bases between. The CDR3 loop spans 14 amino acids. The CDR3 is CASSFRGGGAEAFF. The DNA of the CDR3 is TGTGCCAGCAGCTTTCGGGGCGGCGGGGCGGAAGCTTTCTTT.

The chain recombines TRBV10-3 with TRBJ2-6; 10 bases align to TRBD1. The germline V gene has CDR1 ENHRY and CDR2 SYGVKD. The length of the CDR3 is 17 residues. V gave up 6 bases and J gave up 0 bases; unmatched junction bases: 5. CDR3 loop: CAIRRDRGDSGANVLTF. The CDR3, as DNA: TGTGCCATCAGGCGGGACAGGGGAGACTCTGGGGCCAACGTCCTGACTTTC.

This chain uses TRBV7-2 with TRBJ2-1; D may match TRBD1 or TRBD2 (5 bases each). Looked up from germline, CDR1 is SGHTA and CDR2 is FQGNSA. The CDR3 contains 13 residues. Trimming took 3 bases from V and 10 from J, leaving 13 bases between them. CDR3 region: CASSFISGSEQFF. CDR3 bases: TGTGCCAGCAGCTTTATATCAGGGAGCGAGCAGTTCTTC.

This clone occurred a few times. The chain is built from TRBV5-1 and TRBJ1-2, with 8 bases identical to TRBD1. Trimming took 3 bases from V and 7 from J; bases not matched to a gene: 11. The CDR3 length is 15 residues. Germline V gene sequence: CDR1 SGHRS, CDR2 YFSETQ. CDR3 amino acids: CASSSGQERGFGYTF. In DNA, the CDR3 is TGCGCCAGCAGCTCGGGACAGGAAAGGGGGTTTGGCTACACCTTC.

CDR3 sequence reads: CSVLAGSGEQYF. The CDR3, as DNA: TGCAGCGTTCTGGCAGGGAGTGGGGAGCAGTACTTC. The chain links TRBV29-1 to TRBJ2-7; the D call may be TRBD1 or TRBD2 (5 bases each). Germline V gene data show CDR1 as SQVTM and CDR2 as ANQGSEA. The CDR3 runs to 12 residues. With 5 bases removed from V and 7 bases from J, the gap between germline ends came to 15 bases.

The J gene is TRBJ1-1, the V gene TRBV11-3, with TRBD1 matching over 7 bases. Germline values: CDR1 SGHNT, CDR2 YENEEA. The CDR3 contains 13 residues. V gave up 5 bases and J gave up 11 bases; unmatched junction bases: 11. The CDR3 DNA follows: TGTGCCAGCAGCGCAAAGACAGGGAAGAAGGCTTTCTTT. Protein sequence: CASSAKTGKKAFF.

There are a few counts of this clone. V is TRBV5-1 and J is TRBJ2-5; D not resolved. Deletions cut 3 bases from V and 2 bases from J, with 2 bases between. Germline values: CDR1 SGHRS, CDR2 YFSETQ. This CDR3 is built from 11 residues. CDR3 nucleotides: TGCGCCAGCAGCTCTCAAGAGACCCAGTACTTC. It codes for CASSSQETQYF.